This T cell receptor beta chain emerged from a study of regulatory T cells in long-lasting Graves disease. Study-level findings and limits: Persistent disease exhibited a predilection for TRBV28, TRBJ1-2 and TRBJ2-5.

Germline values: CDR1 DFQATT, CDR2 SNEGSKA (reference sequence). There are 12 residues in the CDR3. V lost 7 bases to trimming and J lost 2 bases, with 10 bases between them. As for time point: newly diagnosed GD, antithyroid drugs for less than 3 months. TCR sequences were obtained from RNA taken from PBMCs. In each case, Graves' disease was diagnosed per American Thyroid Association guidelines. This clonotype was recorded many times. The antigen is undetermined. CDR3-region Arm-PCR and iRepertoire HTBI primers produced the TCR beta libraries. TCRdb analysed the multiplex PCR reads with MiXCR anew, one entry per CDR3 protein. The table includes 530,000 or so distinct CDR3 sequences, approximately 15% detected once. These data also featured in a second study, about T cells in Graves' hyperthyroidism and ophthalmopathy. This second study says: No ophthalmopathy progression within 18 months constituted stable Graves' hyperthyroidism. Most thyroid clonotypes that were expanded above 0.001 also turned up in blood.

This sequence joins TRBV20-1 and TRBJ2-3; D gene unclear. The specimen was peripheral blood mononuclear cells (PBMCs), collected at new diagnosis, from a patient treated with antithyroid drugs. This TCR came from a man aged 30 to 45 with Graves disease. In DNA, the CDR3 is TGCAGTGTCGAGTCTTCCACAGATACGCAGTATTTT. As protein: CSVESSTDTQYF.